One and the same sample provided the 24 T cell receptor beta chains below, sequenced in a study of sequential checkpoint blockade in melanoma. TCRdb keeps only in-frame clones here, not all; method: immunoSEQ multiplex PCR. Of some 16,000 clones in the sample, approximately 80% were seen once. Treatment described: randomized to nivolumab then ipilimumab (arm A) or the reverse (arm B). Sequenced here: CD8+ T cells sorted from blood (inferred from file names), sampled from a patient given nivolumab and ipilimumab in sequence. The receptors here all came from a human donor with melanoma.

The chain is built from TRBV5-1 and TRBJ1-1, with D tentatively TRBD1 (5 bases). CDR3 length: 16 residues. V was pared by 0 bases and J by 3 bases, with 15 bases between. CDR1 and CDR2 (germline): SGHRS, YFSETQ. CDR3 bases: TGCGCCAGCAGCTTGGCCAACGGGGCGGGGTACACTGAAGCTTTCTTT. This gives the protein CASSLANGAGYTEAFF.

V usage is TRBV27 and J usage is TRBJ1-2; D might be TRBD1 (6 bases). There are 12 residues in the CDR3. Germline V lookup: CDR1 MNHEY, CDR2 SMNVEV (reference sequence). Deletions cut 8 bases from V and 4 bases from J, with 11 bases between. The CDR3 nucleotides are TGTGCCAGCTGGACAGCTCTCTATGGCTACACCTTC. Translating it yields CASWTALYGYTF.

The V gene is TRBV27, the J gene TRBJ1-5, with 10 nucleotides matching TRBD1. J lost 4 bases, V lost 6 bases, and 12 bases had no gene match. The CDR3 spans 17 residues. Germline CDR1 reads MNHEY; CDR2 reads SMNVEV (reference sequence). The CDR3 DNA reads TGTGCCAGCAGATCCTTTCCGGGACAGGGGCCTAATCAGCCCCAGCATTTT. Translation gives CASRSFPGQGPNQPQHF.

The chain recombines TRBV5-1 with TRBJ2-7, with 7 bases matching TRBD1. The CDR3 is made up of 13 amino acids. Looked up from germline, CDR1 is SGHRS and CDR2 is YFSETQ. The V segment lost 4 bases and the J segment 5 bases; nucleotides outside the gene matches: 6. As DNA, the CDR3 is TGCGCCAGCAGCCCGGGACAGAACGACGAGCAGTACTTC. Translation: CASSPGQNDEQYF. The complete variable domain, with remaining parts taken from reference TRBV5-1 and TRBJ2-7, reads KAGVTQTPRYLIKTRGQQVTLSCSPISGHRSVSWYQQTPGQGLQFLFEYFSETQRNKGNFPGRFSGRQFSNSRSEMNVSTLELGDSALYLCASSPGQNDEQYFGPGTRLTVT.

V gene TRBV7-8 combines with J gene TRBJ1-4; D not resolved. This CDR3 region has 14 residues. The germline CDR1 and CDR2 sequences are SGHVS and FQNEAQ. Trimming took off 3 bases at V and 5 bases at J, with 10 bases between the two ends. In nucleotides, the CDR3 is TGTGCCAGCAGCTTCACAGCCAAAAATGAAAAACTGTTTTTT. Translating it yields CASSFTAKNEKLFF.

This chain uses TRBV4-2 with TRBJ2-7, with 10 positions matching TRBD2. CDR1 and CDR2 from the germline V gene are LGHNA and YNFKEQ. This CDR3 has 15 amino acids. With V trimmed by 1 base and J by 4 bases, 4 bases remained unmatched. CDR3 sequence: CASSQGLAGGYEQYF. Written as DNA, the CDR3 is TGTGCCAGCAGCCAAGGGTTAGCGGGAGGTTACGAGCAGTACTTC.

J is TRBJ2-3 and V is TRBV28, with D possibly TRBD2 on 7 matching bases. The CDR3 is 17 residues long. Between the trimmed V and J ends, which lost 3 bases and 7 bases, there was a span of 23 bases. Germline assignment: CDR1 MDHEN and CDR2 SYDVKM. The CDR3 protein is CASSFLSGRERGNTQYF. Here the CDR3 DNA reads TGTGCCAGCAGTTTCCTTTCCGGGCGGGAGAGGGGGAATACGCAGTATTTT.

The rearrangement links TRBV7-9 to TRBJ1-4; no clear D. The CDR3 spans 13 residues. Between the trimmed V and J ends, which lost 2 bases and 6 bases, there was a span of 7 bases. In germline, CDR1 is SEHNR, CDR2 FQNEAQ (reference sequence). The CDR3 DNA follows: TGTGCCAGCAGCTTACGAGTGGATGAAAAACTGTTTTTT. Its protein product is CASSLRVDEKLFF.

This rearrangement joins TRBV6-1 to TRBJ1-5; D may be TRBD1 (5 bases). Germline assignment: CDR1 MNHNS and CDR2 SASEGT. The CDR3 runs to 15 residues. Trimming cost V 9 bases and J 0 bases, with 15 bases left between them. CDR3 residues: CASTQDRFSNQPQHF. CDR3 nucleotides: TGTGCCAGTACCCAAGACAGATTTAGCAATCAGCCCCAGCATTTT.

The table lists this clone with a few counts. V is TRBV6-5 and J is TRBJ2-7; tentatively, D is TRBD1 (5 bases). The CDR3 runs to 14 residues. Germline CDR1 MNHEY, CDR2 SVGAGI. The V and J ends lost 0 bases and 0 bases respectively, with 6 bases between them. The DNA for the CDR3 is TGTGCCAGCAGTTACTCGACAGCCTCCTACGAGCAGTACTTC. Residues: CASSYSTASYEQYF.

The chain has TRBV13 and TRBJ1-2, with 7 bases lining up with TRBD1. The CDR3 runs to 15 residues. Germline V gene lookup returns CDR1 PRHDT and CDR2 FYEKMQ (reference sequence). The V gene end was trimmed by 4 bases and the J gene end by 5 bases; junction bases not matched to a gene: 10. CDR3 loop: CASSSTATGNYGYTF. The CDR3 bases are TGTGCCAGCAGCTCCACTGCGACAGGGAATTATGGCTACACCTTC.

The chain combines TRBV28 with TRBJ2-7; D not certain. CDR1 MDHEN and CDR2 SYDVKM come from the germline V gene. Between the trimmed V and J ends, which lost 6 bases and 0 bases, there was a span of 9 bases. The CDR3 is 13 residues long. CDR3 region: CASRLTGSYEQYF. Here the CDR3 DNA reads TGTGCCAGCAGGTTAACGGGCTCCTACGAGCAGTACTTC.

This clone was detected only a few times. CDR3 sequence: CASSLSGGTVLNYGYTF. In DNA, the CDR3 is TGCGCCAGCAGCTTATCTGGGGGGACAGTTTTAAACTATGGCTACACCTTC. The rearrangement uses TRBV5-1 and TRBJ1-2, with 7 bases identical to TRBD1. This CDR3 region has 17 residues. With 2 bases clipped from V and 2 bases from J, the junction kept 12 bases outside the gene matches. Germline V lookup: CDR1 SGHRS, CDR2 YFSETQ.

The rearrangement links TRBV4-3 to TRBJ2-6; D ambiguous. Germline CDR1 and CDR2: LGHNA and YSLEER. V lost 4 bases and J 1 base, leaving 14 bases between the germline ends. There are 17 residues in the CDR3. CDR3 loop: CASSPGGSDSGANVLTF. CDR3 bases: TGCGCCAGCAGCCCGGGTGGTTCGGATTCTGGGGCCAACGTCCTGACTTTC.

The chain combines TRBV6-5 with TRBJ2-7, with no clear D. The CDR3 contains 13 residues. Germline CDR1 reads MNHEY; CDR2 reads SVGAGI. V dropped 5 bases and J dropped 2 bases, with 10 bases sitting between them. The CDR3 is CASSNVAAYEQYF. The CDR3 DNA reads TGTGCCAGCAGTAACGTGGCAGCCTACGAGCAGTACTTC.

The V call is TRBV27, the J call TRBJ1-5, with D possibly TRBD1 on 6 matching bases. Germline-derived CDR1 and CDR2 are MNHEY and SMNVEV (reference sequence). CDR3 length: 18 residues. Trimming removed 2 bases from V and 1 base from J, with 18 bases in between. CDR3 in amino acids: CASSLKFGQGKSNQPQHF. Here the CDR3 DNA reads TGTGCCAGCAGTTTAAAATTCGGGCAGGGGAAGAGCAATCAGCCCCAGCATTTT.

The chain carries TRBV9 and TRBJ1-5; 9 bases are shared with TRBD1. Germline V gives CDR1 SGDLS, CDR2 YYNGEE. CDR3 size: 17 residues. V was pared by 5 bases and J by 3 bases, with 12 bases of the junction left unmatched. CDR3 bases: TGTGCCAGCAGTGACTCCGCCGGGACAGGGCTCAATCAGCCCCAGCATTTT. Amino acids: CASSDSAGTGLNQPQHF.

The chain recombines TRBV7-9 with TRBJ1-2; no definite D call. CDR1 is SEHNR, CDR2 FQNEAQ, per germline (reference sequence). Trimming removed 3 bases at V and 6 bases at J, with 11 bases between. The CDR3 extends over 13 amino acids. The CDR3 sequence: CASSLVGRDGYTF. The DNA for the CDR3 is TGTGCCAGCAGCTTGGTAGGGAGGGATGGCTACACCTTC.

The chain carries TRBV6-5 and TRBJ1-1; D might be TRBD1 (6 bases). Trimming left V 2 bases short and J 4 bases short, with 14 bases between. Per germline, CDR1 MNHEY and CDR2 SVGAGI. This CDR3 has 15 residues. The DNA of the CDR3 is TGTGCCAGCAGTTACGCGACAGGCATTGCCACTGAAGCTTTCTTT. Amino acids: CASSYATGIATEAFF.

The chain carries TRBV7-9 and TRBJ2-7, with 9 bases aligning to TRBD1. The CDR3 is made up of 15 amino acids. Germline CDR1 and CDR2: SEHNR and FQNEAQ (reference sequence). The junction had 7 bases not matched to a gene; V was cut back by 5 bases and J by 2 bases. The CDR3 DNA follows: TGTGCCAGCAGCATACAGGGGGCCCCCCCCTACGAGCAGTACTTC. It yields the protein CASSIQGAPPYEQYF.

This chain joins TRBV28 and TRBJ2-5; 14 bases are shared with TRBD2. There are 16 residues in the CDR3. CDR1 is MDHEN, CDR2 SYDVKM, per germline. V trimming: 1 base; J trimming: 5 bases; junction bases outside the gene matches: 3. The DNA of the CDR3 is TGTGCCAGCAGTTTATCAGGGACTAGCGGGAGCGAGACCCAGTACTTC. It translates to CASSLSGTSGSETQYF.

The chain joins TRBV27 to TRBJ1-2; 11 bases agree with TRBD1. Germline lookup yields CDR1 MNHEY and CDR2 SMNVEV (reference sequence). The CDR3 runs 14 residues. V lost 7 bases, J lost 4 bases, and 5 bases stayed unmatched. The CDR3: CASTGTGGSYGYTF. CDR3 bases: TGTGCCAGCACTGGGACAGGGGGTAGCTATGGCTACACCTTC.

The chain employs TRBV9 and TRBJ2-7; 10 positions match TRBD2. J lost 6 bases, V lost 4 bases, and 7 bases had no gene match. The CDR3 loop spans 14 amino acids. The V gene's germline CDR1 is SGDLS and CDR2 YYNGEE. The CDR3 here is CASSLVAGGAEQYF. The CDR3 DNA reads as TGTGCCAGCAGCTTAGTAGCGGGAGGAGCCGAGCAGTACTTC.

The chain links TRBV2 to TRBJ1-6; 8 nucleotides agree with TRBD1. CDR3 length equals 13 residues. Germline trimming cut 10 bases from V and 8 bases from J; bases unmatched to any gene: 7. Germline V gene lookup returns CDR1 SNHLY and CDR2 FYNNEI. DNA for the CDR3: TGTGCCACGGGGACAGGATCTCATTCACCCCTCCACTTT. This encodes CATGTGSHSPLHF.